Presented here are 9 T cell receptor beta chains from one specimen sequenced in a study of blood T cell repertoires in COVID-19. Data came from immunoSEQ multiplex PCR; TCRdb stores just in-frame clones and leaves some out. The sample shows around 300,000 clones, around nine tenths of them seen only once. The material sequenced was PBMCs or T cells enriched from blood (not recorded which). Receptors were obtained from a middle-aged woman who had recovered from COVID-19.

The chain carries TRBV6-5 and TRBJ1-4; 10 positions match TRBD1. The ends lost 10 bases at V and 0 bases at J; junction bases unmatched: 2. CDR1 is MNHEY, CDR2 SVGAGI, per germline. The CDR3 sequence is 14 residues long. The CDR3 region is CATGTGATNEKLFF. In nucleotides, the CDR3 is TGTGCCACCGGGACAGGGGCAACTAATGAAAAACTGTTTTTT.

This clone showed up just once. CDR3 amino acids: CASSWADNTEAFF. The CDR3, as DNA: TGTGCCAGCAGCTGGGCCGATAACACTGAAGCTTTCTTT. The chain uses TRBV5-6 and TRBJ1-1, with D unclear. V was shortened by 3 bases and J by 2 bases, with 8 bases between the two germline ends. The germline V gene encodes CDR1 SGHDT and CDR2 YYEEEE. The CDR3 length is 13 residues.

The V and J genes are TRBV2 and TRBJ2-1; TRBD1 aligns across 11 bases. V lost 7 bases to trimming and J lost 7 bases; unmatched junction nucleotides: 12. In germline, CDR1 is SNHLY, CDR2 FYNNEI. This CDR3 spans 16 amino acids. The CDR3: CASTLRGDRGVNEQFF. DNA for the CDR3: TGTGCCAGCACCCTCAGGGGGGACAGGGGGGTGAATGAGCAGTTCTTC.

This chain links TRBV27 with TRBJ1-2, with D tentatively TRBD1 (5 bases). The germline gives CDR1 MNHEY, CDR2 SMNVEV (reference sequence). V was shortened by 2 bases and J by 0 bases, with 10 bases between the two germline ends. The CDR3 contains 15 residues. The CDR3 spells CASSLVGDPNYGYTF. The DNA for the CDR3 is TGTGCCAGCAGTTTAGTAGGGGATCCTAACTATGGCTACACCTTC.

J is TRBJ2-1 and V is TRBV5-6, with D maybe TRBD1 (5 bases). The CDR3 extends over 14 amino acids. Between the trimmed V and J ends, which lost 0 bases and 8 bases, there was a span of 12 bases. Germline V gene lookup returns CDR1 SGHDT and CDR2 YYEEEE. As DNA, the CDR3 is TGTGCCAGCAGCTTGGCAGGGTTTCAAGATGAGCAGTTCTTC. This encodes CASSLAGFQDEQFF.

This clone is a singleton in its sample. The DNA for the CDR3 is TGCGCCAGCAGCTTTGCAGGGCCGATGAACACTGAAGCTTTCTTT. This sequence encodes CASSFAGPMNTEAFF. The V and J genes are TRBV5-1 and TRBJ1-1; D is possibly TRBD1 (5 bases). Germline V gene data show CDR1 as SGHRS and CDR2 as YFSETQ. The CDR3 spans 15 residues. V was pared by 2 bases and J by 0 bases, with 11 bases between.

The V call is TRBV5-1, the J call TRBJ2-5; 11 nucleotides line up with TRBD2. V was clipped by 5 bases and J by 0 bases; unmatched bases: 0. The V gene's germline CDR1 is SGHRS and CDR2 YFSETQ. This CDR3 is built from 14 residues. Written as DNA, the CDR3 is TGCGCCAGCAGGACTAGCGGGGACCAAGAGACCCAGTACTTC. Protein sequence: CASRTSGDQETQYF.

This chain joins TRBV7-9 and TRBJ2-7; TRBD2 matches at 9 bases. The CDR3 runs 15 residues. Losses at the gene ends were 5 bases for V and 5 bases for J; bases not matched to a gene: 10. CDR1 and CDR2 from the germline V gene are SEHNR and FQNEAQ (reference sequence). Written as DNA, the CDR3 is TGTGCCAGCAGCCTAGATAGCGGGAGAAGCCACGAGCAGTACTTC. Amino acids: CASSLDSGRSHEQYF.

The chain couples TRBV7-2 to TRBJ1-1; D uncertain. With 5 bases removed from V and 1 base from J, the gap between germline ends came to 11 bases. The CDR3 is made up of 14 amino acids. Per germline, CDR1 SGHTA and CDR2 FQGNSA. CDR3 protein: CASSPRGPNTEAFF. For the CDR3, the DNA is TGTGCCAGCAGCCCACGCGGCCCGAACACTGAAGCTTTCTTT. The full variable domain, with the rest looked up from reference TRBV7-2 and TRBJ1-1, is GAGVSQSPSNKVTEKGKDVELRCDPISGHTALYWYRQSLGQGLEFLIYFQGNSAPDKSGLPSDRFSAERTGGSVSTLTIQRTQQEDSAVYLCASSPRGPNTEAFFGQGTRLTVV.